These 28 T cell receptor beta chains share one sample of origin, sequenced in a study of regulatory T cells in long-lasting Graves disease (dated by TCRdb to the early 2020s). The time point label for this specimen denotes: persistent/refractory GD, antithyroid drugs over 5 years with positive TRAb. For both TCR sequencing and RNA sequencing, RNA was extracted from PBMCs in TRIzol. The method behind the library was multiplex PCR. Sequencing instrument: Illumina HiSeq 4000. TCR beta libraries were built with iRepertoire HTBI primers and Arm-PCR amplification of CDR3 regions. Using fastp trimming at Q25 and MiXCR clonotype assembly, TCRdb reanalyzed the public sequencing data and kept in-frame beta chains. Every entry covers one CDR3 protein and lists the most common genes and DNA from its rows. For this sample the table gives approximately 690,000 distinct CDR3 sequences, of which about 30% were detected only once. The ten largest clones capture 42% of the sample.

The sample here was peripheral blood mononuclear cells (PBMCs), taken when the disease was refractory, from a patient treated with antithyroid drugs. All receptors derive from a female donor with Graves disease.

At least ten counts were recorded for this clonotype. The gene calls are TRBV28 and TRBJ1-1; D not resolved. The V end was cut by 4 bases, the J end by 2 bases, with 14 bases between. Germline lookup yields CDR1 MDHEN and CDR2 SYDVKM. The CDR3 covers 15 residues. The CDR3 spells CASSWRGGLNTEAFF. The CDR3 DNA follows: TGTGCCAGCAGTTGGAGAGGTGGCCTAAACACTGAAGCTTTCTTT.

The table lists this clonotype with a count of one. A much larger clone differs by one base, so this may be a read error. The chain joins TRBV12-3 or TRBV12-4 to TRBJ1-1; 7 positions match TRBD1. The CDR3 spans 15 residues. The CDR3 DNA is TGTGCCAGCAGTTCCAGACAGGGATTGAACGCTGAAGCTTTCTTT. Translation gives CASSSRQGLNAEAFF.

This clonotype came up a few times. The chain carries TRBV18 and TRBJ1-1; D gene unclear. The V gene's germline CDR1 is KGHSH and CDR2 LQKENI. This CDR3 region has 13 residues. Trimming shortened V by 4 bases and J by 10 bases, and 16 bases separated the two germline ends. CDR3 DNA sequence: TGTGCCAGCTCACGCCAAACGCCGCCTCGAGCTTTCTTT. It codes for CASSRQTPPRAFF.

The chain joins TRBV20-1 to TRBJ2-7, with 11 nucleotides matching TRBD2. Germline trimming cut 6 bases from V and 5 bases from J; bases unmatched to any gene: 15. Germline V lookup: CDR1 DFQATT, CDR2 SNEGSKA (reference sequence). The CDR3 runs 16 residues. CDR3 nucleotides: TGCAGTGCCAGTCCCATCTTCCTAGCGGGAGGCAACGAGCAGTACTTC. Translating it yields CSASPIFLAGGNEQYF.

This clonotype was counted a few times. The CDR3 DNA reads TGCGCCAGCAGCTTGGGGTACCGGGCCTACGAGCAGTACTTC. Protein sequence: CASSLGYRAYEQYF. The chain recombines TRBV5-1 with TRBJ2-7, with D uncertain. The germline CDR1 and CDR2 sequences are SGHRS and YFSETQ. Trimming removed 0 bases at V and 2 bases at J, with 9 bases between. The CDR3 is 14 residues long.

This clonotype was observed many times. The rearrangement uses TRBV24-1 and TRBJ2-5, with D perhaps being TRBD1 or TRBD2 (6 bases each). Trimming took 3 bases from V and 4 from J, leaving 17 bases between them. The CDR3 is made up of 16 amino acids. Germline V CDR1 and CDR2: KGHDR, SFDVKD. CDR3 nucleotides: TGTGCCACCAGTGATCCTCGGGCGGAGGGGGGAGAGACCCAGTACTTC. Residues: CATSDPRAEGGETQYF.

This clonotype is a singleton in its sample. V gene TRBV12-3 or TRBV12-4 combines with J gene TRBJ2-1; D is perhaps TRBD2 (5 bases). This CDR3 is built from 18 residues. Trimming left V 3 bases short and J 2 bases short, with 20 bases between. The CDR3: CASSFSQSSLAPYNEQFF. The CDR3 DNA is TGTGCCAGCAGTTTTTCGCAGTCTAGCCTGGCCCCCTACAATGAGCAGTTCTTC.

This clonotype was seen only once. V usage is TRBV2 and J usage is TRBJ2-7; TRBD1 or TRBD2 may be the D gene (6 bases each). This CDR3 has 14 residues. The ends were cut back, 4 bases at V and 6 bases at J, with 16 bases in the middle. CDR1 and CDR2 from the germline V gene are SNHLY and FYNNEI. CDR3 amino acids: CASSVDYPGAEQYF. Written as DNA, the CDR3 is TGTGCCAGCAGTGTGGACTACCCGGGGGCCGAGCAGTACTTC. Together with reference TRBV2 and TRBJ2-7, the CDR3 gives the full variable domain: EPEVTQTPSHQVTQMGQEVILRCVPISNHLYFYWYRQILGQKVEFLVSFYNNEISEKSEIFDDQFSVERPDGSNFTLKIRSTKLEDSAMYFCASSVDYPGAEQYFGPGTRLTVT.

The V call is TRBV20-1, the J call TRBJ1-1; 7 positions match TRBD1. Germline assignment: CDR1 DFQATT and CDR2 SNEGSKA (reference sequence). J was trimmed by 3 bases and V by 6 bases; bases with no gene match: 4. The CDR3 consists of 12 residues. CDR3 in amino acids: CSASTGDTEAFF. The CDR3 coding sequence is TGCAGTGCCAGTACAGGGGACACTGAAGCTTTCTTT.

With respect to this clonotype: The junction and the germline gene differ at one end; a read error may be behind it. The chain recombines TRBV7-3 with TRBJ2-7; D possibly corresponds to TRBD2 (5 bases). There are 14 residues in the CDR3. The germline gives CDR1 SGHTA, CDR2 FQGTGA. In DNA form, the CDR3 reads TGCGCCAGCAGCCAAGTGGGAGAGGGTAGCGAGCAGTACTTC. Its protein product is CASSQVGEGSEQYF.

The rearrangement links TRBV3-1 to TRBJ1-6, with TRBD1 as a possible D gene (6 bases). Germline CDR1 and CDR2: LGHDT and YNNKEL (reference sequence). V lost 4 bases and J 6 bases, leaving 13 bases between the germline ends. This CDR3 region has 15 residues. The CDR3 coding sequence is TGTGCCAGCAGCCCACATGGACAGCCTAATTCACCCCTCCACTTT. This gives the protein CASSPHGQPNSPLHF.

As for this clonotype: The junction does not match germline at one end; this may be a read error. The V call is TRBV30, the J call TRBJ2-5, with D possibly being TRBD1 (5 bases). The CDR3 extends over 14 amino acids. Germline V gives CDR1 GTSNPN, CDR2 SVGIG (reference sequence). The CDR3 region is CAWSVQAGLPVGDF. CDR3 DNA: TGTGCCTGGAGTGTACAGGCAGGGCTCCCGGTCGGCGACTTC.

CDR3 region: CASSPDREGNSPLHF. CDR3 coding DNA: TGTGCCAGCTCACCAGACCGGGAGGGCAATTCACCCCTCCACTTT. This sequence joins TRBV18 and TRBJ1-6; D remains ambiguous. This CDR3 has 15 amino acids. The germline V gene has CDR1 KGHSH and CDR2 LQKENI. V was clipped by 2 bases and J by 7 bases, with 12 bases between them.

The sample holds a few counts of this clonotype. V is TRBV5-6 and J is TRBJ2-7; TRBD2 matches at 10 bases. CDR1 and CDR2 from the germline V gene are SGHDT and YYEEEE. Trimming removed 1 base from V and 4 bases from J; junction bases left unmatched: 8. The CDR3 sequence is 16 residues long. Written as DNA, the CDR3 is TGTGCCAGCAGCTTGCCAGCGGGAGGGCCGGGGTACGAGCAGTACTTC. It yields the protein CASSLPAGGPGYEQYF.

This clonotype occurred a few times. The chain has TRBV12-3 or TRBV12-4 and TRBJ1-5; 8 bases are shared with TRBD1. V lost 6 bases and J lost 6; bases outside the gene matches: 10. The CDR3 extends over 15 amino acids. CDR3: CASSYDRGPAQPQHF. The CDR3 DNA follows: TGTGCCAGCAGCTACGACAGGGGCCCGGCTCAGCCCCAGCATTTT.

The chain employs TRBV25-1 and TRBJ2-7; D is uncertain. With 10 bases removed from V and 7 bases from J, the gap between germline ends came to 11 bases. Looked up from germline, CDR1 is MGHDK and CDR2 is SYGVNS. This CDR3 region has 10 residues. The CDR3 DNA reads TGTGCCACCCTCGGAGTAGAGCAGTACTTC. Its translation: CATLGVEQYF.

In its sample, this clonotype was seen many times. This rearrangement joins TRBV28 to TRBJ2-7; weak D call: TRBD1 (5 bases). Germline loops: CDR1 MDHEN, CDR2 SYDVKM. CDR3 length: 12 residues. V shed 2 bases and J shed 6 bases, with 8 bases lying between them. In nucleotides, the CDR3 is TGTGCCAGCAGTTTAGGTAGGGGCGAGCAGTACTTC. Translated: CASSLGRGEQYF.

The rearrangement joins TRBV4-1 to TRBJ1-5; 7 bases match TRBD1. V lost 3 bases, J lost 2 bases, and 4 bases stayed unmatched. The germline CDR1 and CDR2 sequences are MGHRA and YSYEKL. This CDR3 spans 15 amino acids. The CDR3 region is CASSQHTGGNQPQHF. Here the CDR3 DNA reads TGCGCCAGCAGCCAGCATACAGGGGGCAATCAGCCCCAGCATTTT.

The CDR3 protein is CASSLARGGDEAFF. The CDR3 region has the DNA TGTGCCAGCAGCTTAGCGAGGGGCGGGGATGAAGCTTTCTTT. This sequence joins TRBV7-9 and TRBJ1-1; D possibly corresponds to TRBD1 (5 bases). Germline CDR1 SEHNR, CDR2 FQNEAQ (reference sequence). V was pared by 0 bases and J by 7 bases, with 12 bases between. CDR3 length: 14 residues.

There are a few counts of this clonotype. CDR3 sequence: CASSPRYRGFNEKLFF. The CDR3 nucleotides are TGTGCCAGCAGTCCCCGTTACAGGGGTTTTAATGAAAAACTGTTTTTT. The J gene is TRBJ1-4, the V gene TRBV27; TRBD1 matches 7 bases. J was trimmed by 4 bases and V by 5 bases; bases with no gene match: 10. Looked up from germline, CDR1 is MNHEY and CDR2 is SMNVEV (reference sequence). The CDR3 runs 16 residues.

The V gene is TRBV11-1, the J gene TRBJ1-5; 7 bases are a match to TRBD1. This CDR3 has 16 residues. Unmatched junction bases numbered 3, after V lost 1 base and J lost 0 bases. Germline V lookup: CDR1 SGHAT, CDR2 FQDESV (reference sequence). Written as DNA, the CDR3 is TGTGCCAGCAGCTTAGGGGGGACAGTTAGCAATCAGCCCCAGCATTTT. This codes for CASSLGGTVSNQPQHF.

The chain joins TRBV19 to TRBJ1-5, with D possibly matching TRBD1 (6 bases). The V end was cut by 7 bases, the J end by 1 base, with 17 bases between. CDR3 length: 16 amino acids. Germline V gene lookup returns CDR1 LNHDA and CDR2 SQIVND (reference sequence). The CDR3 here is CASTQWGRDSNQPQHF. The CDR3 bases are TGTGCCAGTACCCAATGGGGGCGGGACAGCAATCAGCCCCAGCATTTT.

With respect to this clonotype: A single base separates this from a much larger clone, so it may be a read error. Lacking the conserved final phenylalanine or tryptophan, this CDR3 likely reflects a read error. V gene TRBV6-2 or TRBV6-3 combines with J gene TRBJ1-1; D gene unclear. Trimming stripped 0 bases from V and 6 bases from J, with 17 bases between. CDR1 MNHEY and CDR2 SVGEGT come from the germline V gene. This CDR3 spans 16 amino acids. CDR3 sequence (DNA): TGTGCCAGCAGTTACTCGATCTCACTAGCAGCCCCTGAAGCTTTCCTT. It is translated as CASSYSISLAAPEAFL.

V gene TRBV11-2 combines with J gene TRBJ2-1; 13 positions agree with TRBD2. Germline V gives CDR1 SGHAT, CDR2 FQNNGV. CDR3 size: 15 residues. Germline trimming cut 6 bases from V and 10 bases from J; bases unmatched to any gene: 9. The CDR3, as DNA: TGTGCCAGCAGGAAGACCGGACTAGCGGGAGACGAGCAGTTCTTC. Translating gives CASRKTGLAGDEQFF.

This chain joins TRBV18 and TRBJ1-1; tentatively, D is TRBD1 (5 bases). CDR3 length: 15 amino acids. Germline-derived CDR1 and CDR2 are KGHSH and LQKENI. The V and J ends lost 2 bases and 6 bases respectively, with 16 bases between them. CDR3 nucleotide sequence: TGTGCCAGCTCACCAGGGGCTTATGCACAAGCTGAAGCTTTCTTT. Translating it yields CASSPGAYAQAEAFF.

This clonotype was seen at least ten times. V gene TRBV5-1 combines with J gene TRBJ1-1; 7 nucleotides align to TRBD1. V dropped 0 bases and J dropped 3; count of bases not matched to a gene: 2. The CDR3 consists of 14 residues. The germline gives CDR1 SGHRS, CDR2 YFSETQ. The CDR3 coding sequence is TGCGCCAGCAGCTTGGTTGGGACAGACACTGAAGCTTTCTTT. Residues: CASSLVGTDTEAFF.

This chain connects TRBV20-1 to TRBJ2-5, with 10 nucleotides matching TRBD1. CDR1 and CDR2 (germline): DFQATT, SNEGSKA (reference sequence). The trim removed 6 bases at V and 5 bases at J, leaving 6 bases unmatched. The CDR3 covers 13 residues. This CDR3 is CSARQGARETQYF. The CDR3 DNA reads as TGCAGTGCGCGACAGGGGGCGAGGGAGACCCAGTACTTC.

This clonotype was counted many times. The J gene is TRBJ1-1, the V gene TRBV6-1; D call uncertain. CDR1 MNHNS and CDR2 SASEGT come from the germline V gene. The CDR3 is 14 residues long. V lost 8 bases and J lost 3, with 16 bases in between. The CDR3, as DNA: TGTGCCAGCGTACGAGGAACAGCAGACACTGAAGCTTTCTTT. Residues: CASVRGTADTEAFF.